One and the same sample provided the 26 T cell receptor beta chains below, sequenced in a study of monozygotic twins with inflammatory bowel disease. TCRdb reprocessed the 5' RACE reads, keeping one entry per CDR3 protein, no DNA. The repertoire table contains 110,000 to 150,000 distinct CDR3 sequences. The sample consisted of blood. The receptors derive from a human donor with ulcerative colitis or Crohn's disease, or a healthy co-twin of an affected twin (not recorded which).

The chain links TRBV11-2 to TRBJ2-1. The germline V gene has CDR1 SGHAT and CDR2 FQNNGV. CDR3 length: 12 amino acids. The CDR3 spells CASSLNSNEQFF. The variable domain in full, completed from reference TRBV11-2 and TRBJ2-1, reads EAGVAQSPRYKIIEKRQSVAFWCNPISGHATLYWYQQILGQGPKLLIQFQNNGVVDDSQLPKDRFSAERLKGVDSTLKIQPAKLEDSAVYLCASSLNSNEQFFGPGTRLTVL.

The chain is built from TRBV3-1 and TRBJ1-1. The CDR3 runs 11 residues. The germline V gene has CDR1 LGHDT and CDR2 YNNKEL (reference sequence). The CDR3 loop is CASSGTAEAFF.

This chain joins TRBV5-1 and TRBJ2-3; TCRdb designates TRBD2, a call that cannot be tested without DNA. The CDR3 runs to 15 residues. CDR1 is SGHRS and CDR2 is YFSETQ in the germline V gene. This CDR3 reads CASSTAGDRTDTQYF.

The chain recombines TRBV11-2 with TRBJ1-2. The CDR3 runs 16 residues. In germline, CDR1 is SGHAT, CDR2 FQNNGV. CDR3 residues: CASSLGSGDPVAGYTF.

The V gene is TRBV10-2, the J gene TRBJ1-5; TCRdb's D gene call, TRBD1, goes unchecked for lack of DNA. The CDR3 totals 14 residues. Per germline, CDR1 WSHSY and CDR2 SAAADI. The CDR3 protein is CASRGPLRNQPQHF.

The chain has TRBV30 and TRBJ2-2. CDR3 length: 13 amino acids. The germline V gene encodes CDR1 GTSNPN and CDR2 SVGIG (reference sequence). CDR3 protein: CAWSVLGAGELFF.

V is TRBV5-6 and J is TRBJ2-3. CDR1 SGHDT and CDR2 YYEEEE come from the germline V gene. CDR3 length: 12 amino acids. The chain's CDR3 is CASSLGGNTQYF.

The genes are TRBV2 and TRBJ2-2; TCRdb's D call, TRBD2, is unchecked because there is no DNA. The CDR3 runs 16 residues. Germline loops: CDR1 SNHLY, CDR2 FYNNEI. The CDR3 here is CASSEASGRRSGELFF.

The CDR3 sequence: CASSLGGDYGYTF. The rearrangement joins TRBV5-1 to TRBJ1-2; TCRdb gives TRBD1 as the D gene, but with no DNA this cannot be confirmed. The V gene's germline CDR1 is SGHRS and CDR2 YFSETQ. CDR3 length: 13 amino acids.

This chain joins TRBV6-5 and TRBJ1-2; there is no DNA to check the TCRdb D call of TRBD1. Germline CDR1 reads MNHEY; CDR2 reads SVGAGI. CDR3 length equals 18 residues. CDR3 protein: CASSYHPGQGATNYGYTF.

CDR3 residues: CASSLILAGVEDEQYF. This chain links TRBV5-1 with TRBJ2-7; TCRdb selects TRBD2, and the lack of DNA leaves this call unchecked. From germline, CDR1 is SGHRS and CDR2 YFSETQ. The CDR3 loop spans 16 amino acids.

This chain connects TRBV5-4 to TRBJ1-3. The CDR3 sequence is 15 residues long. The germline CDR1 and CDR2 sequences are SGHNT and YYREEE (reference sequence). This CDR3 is CASSLEGPSGNTIYF.

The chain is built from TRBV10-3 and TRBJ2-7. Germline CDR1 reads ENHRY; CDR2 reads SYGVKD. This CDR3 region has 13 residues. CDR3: CAISEPAAEMQYF.

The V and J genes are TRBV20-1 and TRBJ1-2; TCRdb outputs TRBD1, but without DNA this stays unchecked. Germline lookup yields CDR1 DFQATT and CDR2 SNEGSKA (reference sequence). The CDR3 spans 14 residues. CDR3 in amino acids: CSARDLRGTYGYTF.

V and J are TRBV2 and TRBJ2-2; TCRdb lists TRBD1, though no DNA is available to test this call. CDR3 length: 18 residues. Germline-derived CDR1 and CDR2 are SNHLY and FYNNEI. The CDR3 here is CASSEETQGFFYTGELFF.

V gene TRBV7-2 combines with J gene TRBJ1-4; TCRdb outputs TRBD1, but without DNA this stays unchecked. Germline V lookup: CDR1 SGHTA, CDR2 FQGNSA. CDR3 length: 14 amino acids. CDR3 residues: CASSLTGGAEKLFF.

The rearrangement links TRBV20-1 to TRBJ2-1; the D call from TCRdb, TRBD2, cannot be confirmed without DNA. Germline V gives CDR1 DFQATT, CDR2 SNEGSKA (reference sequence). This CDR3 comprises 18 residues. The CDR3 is CSAVNPQAGGSSYNEQFF.

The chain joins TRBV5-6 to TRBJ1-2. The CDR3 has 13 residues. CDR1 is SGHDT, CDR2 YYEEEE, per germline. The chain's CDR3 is CASSFHGDYGYTF. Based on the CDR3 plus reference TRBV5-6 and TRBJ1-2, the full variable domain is DAGVTQSPTHLIKTRGQQVTLRCSPKSGHDTVSWYQQALGQGPQFIFQYYEEEERQRGNFPDRFSGHQFPNYSSELNVNALLLGDSALYLCASSFHGDYGYTFGSGTRLTVV.

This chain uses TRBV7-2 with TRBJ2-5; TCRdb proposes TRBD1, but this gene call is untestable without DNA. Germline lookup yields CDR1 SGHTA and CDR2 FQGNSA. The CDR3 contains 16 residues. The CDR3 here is CASSLQRQGKQETQYF. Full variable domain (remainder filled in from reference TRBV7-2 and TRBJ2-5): GAGVSQSPSNKVTEKGKDVELRCDPISGHTALYWYRQSLGQGLEFLIYFQGNSAPDKSGLPSDRFSAERTGGSVSTLTIQRTQQEDSAVYLCASSLQRQGKQETQYFGPGTRLLVL.

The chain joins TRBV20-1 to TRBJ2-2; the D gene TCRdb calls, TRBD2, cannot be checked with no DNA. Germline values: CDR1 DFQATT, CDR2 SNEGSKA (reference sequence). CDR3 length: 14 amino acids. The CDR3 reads CSAPPNAATGELFF.

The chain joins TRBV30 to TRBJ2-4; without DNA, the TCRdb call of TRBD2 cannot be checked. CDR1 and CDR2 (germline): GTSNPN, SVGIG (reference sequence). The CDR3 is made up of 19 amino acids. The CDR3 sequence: CAWSAGTSGRSRTKNIQYF.

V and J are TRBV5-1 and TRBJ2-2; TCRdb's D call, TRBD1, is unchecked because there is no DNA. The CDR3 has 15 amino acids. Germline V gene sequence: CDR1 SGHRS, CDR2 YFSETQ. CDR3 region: CASSMGQANTGELFF.

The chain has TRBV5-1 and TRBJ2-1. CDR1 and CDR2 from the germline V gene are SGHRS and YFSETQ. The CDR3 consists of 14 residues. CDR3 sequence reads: CASSWDGPYNEQFF. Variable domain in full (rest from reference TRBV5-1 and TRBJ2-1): KAGVTQTPRYLIKTRGQQVTLSCSPISGHRSVSWYQQTPGQGLQFLFEYFSETQRNKGNFPGRFSGRQFSNSRSEMNVSTLELGDSALYLCASSWDGPYNEQFFGPGTRLTVL.

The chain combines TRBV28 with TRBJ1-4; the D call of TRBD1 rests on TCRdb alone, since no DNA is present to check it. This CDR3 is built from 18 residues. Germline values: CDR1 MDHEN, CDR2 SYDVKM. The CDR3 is CASSPGTGTSATNEKLFF. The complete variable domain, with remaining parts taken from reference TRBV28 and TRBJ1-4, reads DVKVTQSSRYLVKRTGEKVFLECVQDMDHENMFWYRQDPGLGLRLIYFSYDVKMKEKGDIPEGYSVSREKKERFSLILESASTNQTSMYLCASSPGTGTSATNEKLFFGSGTQLSVL.

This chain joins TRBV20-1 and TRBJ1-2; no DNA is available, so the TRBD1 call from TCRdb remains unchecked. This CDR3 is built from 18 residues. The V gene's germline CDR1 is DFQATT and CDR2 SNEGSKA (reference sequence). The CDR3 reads CSARDPGTGDLSNYGYTF.

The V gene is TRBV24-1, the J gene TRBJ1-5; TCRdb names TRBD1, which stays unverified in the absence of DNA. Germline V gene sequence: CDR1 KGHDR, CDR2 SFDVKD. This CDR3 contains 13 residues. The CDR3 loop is CATSDDSHQPQHF.